The 21 T cell receptor beta chains given below trace back to one sample, sequenced in a study of cytomegalovirus exposure and HLA in healthy donors. The primer mix had 60 Vbeta and 13 Jbeta primers. Libraries were prepared by immunoSEQ multiplex PCR; TCRdb keeps only in-frame clonotypes and omits some of them. The repertoire holds 150,000 or so clones, with approximately 86% as singletons. What was sequenced was PBMCs. The receptors were sampled from a woman aged 18-30 years in good health and CMV-seronegative.

CDR3 in DNA: TGTGCCAGCGGGAGGGGCGGGAAGCCCCAGCATTTT. Encoded protein: CASGRGGKPQHF. The rearrangement links TRBV27 to TRBJ1-5; D is possibly TRBD1 (5 bases). V was pared by 8 bases and J by 8 bases, with 13 bases between. The CDR3 length is 12 residues. CDR1 is MNHEY, CDR2 SMNVEV, per germline (reference sequence).

The rearrangement uses TRBV30 and TRBJ2-7; 8 bases align to TRBD1. The CDR3 has 13 residues. J lost 2 bases, V lost 3 bases, and 3 bases had no gene match. Germline CDR1 and CDR2: GTSNPN and SVGIG (reference sequence). For the CDR3, the DNA is TGTGCCTGGAGGGCGACAGGGGCCTACGAGCAGTACTTC. Its protein is CAWRATGAYEQYF. The full variable domain, with the rest looked up from reference TRBV30 and TRBJ2-7, is SQTIHQWPATLVQPVGSPLSLECTVEGTSNPNLYWYRQAAGRGLQLLFYSVGIGQISSEVPQNLSASRPQDRQFILSSKKLLLSDSGFYLCAWRATGAYEQYFGPGTRLTVT.

The chain links TRBV18 to TRBJ2-6; TRBD1 matches 10 bases. V shed 6 bases and J 4 bases; nucleotides not matched to a gene: 9. The CDR3 contains 17 residues. Germline V gene sequence: CDR1 KGHSH, CDR2 LQKENI. The CDR3 region has the DNA TGTGCCAGCTCCCCTCCGGGACAGGGGAGAGGGGCCAACGTCCTGACTTTC. Amino acids: CASSPPGQGRGANVLTF.

In its sample, this clone was seen a few times. This chain joins TRBV6-5 and TRBJ1-4; the match to TRBD1 covers 10 bases. Germline assignment: CDR1 MNHEY and CDR2 SVGAGI. The CDR3 is 15 residues long. V shed 6 bases and J 8 bases; nucleotides not matched to a gene: 9. CDR3 amino acids: CASSSTGTGVEKLFF. The CDR3 DNA follows: TGTGCCAGCAGCTCCACCGGGACAGGGGTCGAAAAACTGTTTTTT.

The genes are TRBV12-2 and TRBJ1-2; the table's D gene call, TRBD1, was not cross checked with the DNA. TRBV12-2 is labeled a pseudogene. This CDR3 spans 15 amino acids. CDR3 sequence: CASRLAQTGGTGYTF. In DNA, the CDR3 is TGTGCAAGTCGCTTAGCTCAGACAGGGGGGACTGGCTACACCTTC.

The gene calls are TRBV6-1 and TRBJ2-3; D remains unclear. V shed 7 bases and J shed 5 bases, with 13 bases lying between them. Germline loops: CDR1 MNHNS, CDR2 SASEGT. The CDR3 runs 13 residues. CDR3 DNA sequence: TGTGCCAGCAATTCCCAGGTTGAAGATACGCAGTATTTT. This gives the protein CASNSQVEDTQYF.

The genes are TRBV29-1 and TRBJ1-2, with D unresolved. With 6 bases removed from V and 2 bases from J, the gap between germline ends came to 7 bases. The CDR3 loop spans 11 amino acids. Germline values: CDR1 SQVTM, CDR2 ANQGSEA. The CDR3 spells CSVQENYGYTF. DNA for the CDR3: TGCAGCGTCCAGGAAAACTATGGCTACACCTTC.

In its sample, this clone was seen a few times. This chain uses TRBV7-9 with TRBJ2-1, with TRBD1 matching over 8 bases. V shed 5 bases, J shed 9 bases, and the junction held 15 bases outside the gene matches. This CDR3 has 16 amino acids. The V gene's germline CDR1 is SEHNR and CDR2 FQNEAQ (reference sequence). CDR3 amino acids: CASSPKRRTGNGEQFF. The CDR3 nucleotides are TGTGCCAGCAGCCCCAAGCGGCGGACAGGGAACGGTGAGCAGTTCTTC.

This clone has only one observation. The J gene is TRBJ2-7, the V gene TRBV10-3; D might be TRBD1 (5 bases). Germline CDR1 is ENHRY and CDR2 is SYGVKD. This CDR3 is 12 amino acids long. Trimming took 6 bases from V and 3 from J, leaving 9 bases between them. The CDR3 region is CAISVDSYEQYF. CDR3 nucleotide sequence: TGTGCCATCAGCGTCGACAGCTACGAGCAGTACTTC.

This chain links TRBV7-8 with TRBJ1-1, with D tentatively TRBD1 (5 bases). This CDR3 has 15 amino acids. Germline CDR1 reads SGHVS; CDR2 reads FQNEAQ. V gave up 6 bases and J gave up 4 bases, with 18 bases separating them. The CDR3 spells CASSLGQGMSTEAFF. CDR3 nucleotide sequence: TGTGCCAGCAGTCTAGGGCAGGGTATGAGCACTGAAGCTTTCTTT.

The chain links TRBV7-3 to TRBJ2-7, with TRBD2 matching 11 bases. Germline values: CDR1 SGHTA, CDR2 FQGTGA. V lost 4 bases and J lost 6; bases outside the gene matches: 5. The CDR3 is 14 residues long. The CDR3 loop is CASSSLAGGSEQYF. Written as DNA, the CDR3 is TGTGCCAGCAGCTCGCTAGCGGGAGGTAGCGAGCAGTACTTC.

This clone was found a few times. This sequence joins TRBV28 and TRBJ1-5; D not certain. CDR3 length: 17 residues. CDR1 MDHEN and CDR2 SYDVKM come from the germline V gene. Deletions cut 6 bases from V and 6 bases from J, with 24 bases between. This CDR3 is CASRQDRRPGGGQPQHF. CDR3 nucleotides: TGTGCCAGCAGACAAGATCGGCGTCCCGGAGGCGGTCAGCCCCAGCATTTT.

The chain recombines TRBV10-2 with TRBJ2-2; 12 positions agree with TRBD2. This CDR3 is built from 18 residues. Unmatched junction bases numbered 4, after V lost 2 bases and J lost 0 bases. The germline V gene encodes CDR1 WSHSY and CDR2 SAAADI. CDR3 sequence: CASSELAGGPSNTGELFF. The CDR3, as DNA: TGCGCCAGCAGTGAGCTAGCGGGAGGGCCGTCGAACACCGGGGAGCTGTTTTTT.

The V and J genes are TRBV5-1 and TRBJ2-7, with TRBD2 matching over 11 bases. The trim removed 0 bases at V and 2 bases at J, leaving 4 bases unmatched. The CDR3 consists of 16 residues. Germline V lookup: CDR1 SGHRS, CDR2 YFSETQ. The CDR3 loop reads CASSLVAGGGTYEQYF. The CDR3 coding sequence is TGCGCCAGCAGCTTGGTAGCGGGAGGGGGAACCTACGAGCAGTACTTC. Together with reference TRBV5-1 and TRBJ2-7, the CDR3 gives the full variable domain: KAGVTQTPRYLIKTRGQQVTLSCSPISGHRSVSWYQQTPGQGLQFLFEYFSETQRNKGNFPGRFSGRQFSNSRSEMNVSTLELGDSALYLCASSLVAGGGTYEQYFGPGTRLTVT.

The V gene is TRBV4-1, the J gene TRBJ2-7, with 12 bases fitting TRBD2. V was clipped by 2 bases and J by 3 bases; unmatched bases: 2. The CDR3 spans 15 residues. From germline, CDR1 is MGHRA and CDR2 YSYEKL. In DNA, the CDR3 is TGCGCCAGCAGCCAACCGACTAGCGGGAGCTACGAGCAGTACTTC. Translated, it gives CASSQPTSGSYEQYF.

Only one count was recorded for this clone. The chain has TRBV6-1 and TRBJ2-7, with 11 bases aligning to TRBD2. From germline, CDR1 is MNHNS and CDR2 SASEGT. The CDR3 is made up of 15 amino acids. The V and J ends lost 3 bases and 3 bases, in that order; junction bases with no gene match: 4. Here the CDR3 DNA reads TGTGCCAGCAGTGACTGGACTAGCGGGTACTACGAGCAGTACTTC. Amino acid sequence: CASSDWTSGYYEQYF.

The chain uses TRBV28 and TRBJ2-5, with TRBD2 matching over 7 bases. Germline assignment: CDR1 MDHEN and CDR2 SYDVKM. This CDR3 contains 16 residues. Trimming took 3 bases from V and 7 from J; bases not matched to a gene: 14. The CDR3 DNA reads as TGTGCCAGCAGTTTGGGTGGGGGGGTACACTGGGGGACCCAGTACTTC. It is translated as CASSLGGGVHWGTQYF.

This clone was detected only a few times. J is TRBJ1-1 and V is TRBV5-1; D may be TRBD1 (5 bases). Germline CDR1 is SGHRS and CDR2 is YFSETQ. This CDR3 spans 15 amino acids. V was pared by 0 bases and J by 1 base, with 10 bases between. CDR3 coding DNA: TGCGCCAGCAGCTTGGAGTCAGGGTGGAACACTGAAGCTTTCTTT. Protein sequence: CASSLESGWNTEAFF. The complete variable domain, with remaining parts taken from reference TRBV5-1 and TRBJ1-1, reads KAGVTQTPRYLIKTRGQQVTLSCSPISGHRSVSWYQQTPGQGLQFLFEYFSETQRNKGNFPGRFSGRQFSNSRSEMNVSTLELGDSALYLCASSLESGWNTEAFFGQGTRLTVV.

This rearrangement joins TRBV9 to TRBJ1-3; 8 positions match TRBD1. Looked up from germline, CDR1 is SGDLS and CDR2 is YYNGEE. With 2 bases clipped from V and 4 bases from J, the junction kept 8 bases outside the gene matches. The CDR3 has 16 amino acids. In DNA, the CDR3 is TGTGCCAGCAGCGTGTCAGGGGGCTGGTCGGGAAACACCATATATTTT. Translation gives CASSVSGGWSGNTIYF.

This chain joins TRBV28 and TRBJ2-6; D uncertain. The germline V gene has CDR1 MDHEN and CDR2 SYDVKM. The CDR3 contains 14 residues. The germline V and J ends were trimmed by 6 bases and 4 bases, with 10 bases remaining between them. The CDR3 sequence: CASSPAGGANVLTF. Written as DNA, the CDR3 is TGTGCCAGCAGCCCCGCCGGGGGGGCCAACGTCCTGACTTTC.

The chain couples TRBV7-9 to TRBJ2-7, with 9 bases matching TRBD2. J gave up 2 bases and V 0 bases, and 2 bases lay outside the gene matches. Germline assignment: CDR1 SEHNR and CDR2 FQNEAQ (reference sequence). The CDR3 has 15 residues. The CDR3 bases are TGTGCCAGCAGCTTAGCTAGCGGGAGCACCTACGAGCAGTACTTC. Its translation: CASSLASGSTYEQYF.